This is a list of T cell receptor beta chains from one sample in a study of blood T cell repertoires in COVID-19. The repertoire was sequenced with immunoSEQ multiplex PCR; TCRdb's copy has only in-frame clones and lacks some. The sample holds some 50,000 clones, 70% to 90% seen once. Sample: peripheral blood. The receptors originated from a human donor in a cohort sampled during active COVID-19. The donor label of this sample is uncertain. The CDR3 runs from the conserved cysteine through the conserved F or W.

cdr3_length v_call cdr3_aa
10 TRBV7-9 CASSKTGGGF
15 TRBV7-2 CASSFAGGFTGELFF
20 TRBV18 CASSLTLAGGRVFGSYEQYF
13 TRBV6-5 CASSTGTRSPLHF
14 TRBV2 CASSDGDTRTEAFF
15 TRBV4-2 CASSQDSLYTGELFF
17 TRBV5-1 CASSSLSGGGAADTQYF
17 TRBV20-1 CSASEAGLAGDAGELFF
16 TRBV6-4 CASSDSSGGVANEQFF
13 TRBV12-3/TRBV12-4 CASSPHGQGVAFF
12 TRBV6-5 CASDRLRTPLHF
14 TRBV3-1/TRBV3-2 CASSRDLTDEKLFF
16 TRBV11-3 CASSPPWRDSNQPQHF
15 TRBV3-1/TRBV3-2 CASSVREDSGNTIYF
14 TRBV12-5 CASAAAGLKNIQYF
13 TRBV6-5 CASRTTESSWKFF
15 TRBV4-2 CASSQEVGGGYEQYF